The 7 T cell receptor beta chains in this list originate from one sample, sequenced in a study of T cells in narcolepsy. TCRdb's copy holds only in-frame clones and misses some; the assay was immunoSEQ multiplex PCR. The table records about 27,000 clones, about four fifths of them present only once. The source material was CD45RA- memory CD4+ T cells from PBMCs. These receptors were obtained from a human donor with narcolepsy.

The genes are TRBV7-9 and TRBJ1-5; no definite D call. The length of the CDR3 is 15 residues. Trimming pared 1 base from V and 3 bases from J, leaving 10 bases between. The germline V gene encodes CDR1 SEHNR and CDR2 FQNEAQ (reference sequence). CDR3 DNA: TGTGCCAGCAGCTTAGACGGCGTTTTCAATCAGCCCCAGCATTTT. Protein product: CASSLDGVFNQPQHF.

This clone has only one observation. The chain combines TRBV6-1 with TRBJ2-7; 7 positions match TRBD1. V lost 5 bases, J lost 0 bases, and 7 bases stayed unmatched. The CDR3 runs 15 residues. Germline loops: CDR1 MNHNS, CDR2 SASEGT. The CDR3 nucleotides are TGTGCCAGCAGTCCCAGACAGGGCTTCTCCTACGAGCAGTACTTC. Protein: CASSPRQGFSYEQYF.

The chain combines TRBV5-1 with TRBJ2-7, with 10 bases lining up with TRBD1. This CDR3 is built from 15 residues. In germline, CDR1 is SGHRS, CDR2 YFSETQ. Losses at the gene ends were 5 bases for V and 2 bases for J; bases not matched to a gene: 7. The CDR3 sequence: CASRTDRGRPYEQYF. DNA for the CDR3: TGCGCCAGCAGGACTGACAGGGGGCGCCCCTACGAGCAGTACTTC.

This chain connects TRBV30 to TRBJ2-2; TRBD1 or TRBD2 may be the D gene (5 bases each). The CDR3 is 13 residues long. Germline assignment: CDR1 GTSNPN and CDR2 SVGIG (reference sequence). The V and J ends lost 1 base and 6 bases respectively, with 9 bases between them. The CDR3 here is CAWSALGAGELFF. As DNA, the CDR3 is TGTGCCTGGAGTGCTCTGGGGGCCGGGGAGCTGTTTTTT.

This sequence joins TRBV5-1 and TRBJ1-1, with 10 bases aligning to TRBD1. CDR1 is SGHRS, CDR2 YFSETQ, per germline. V shed 1 base, J shed 5 bases, and the junction held 8 bases outside the gene matches. The CDR3 has 16 residues. This CDR3 is CASSLSIGQGETEAFF. CDR3 DNA: TGCGCCAGCAGCTTGTCAATCGGACAGGGGGAAACTGAAGCTTTCTTT.

The J gene is TRBJ1-1, the V gene TRBV11-3; possible D gene TRBD1, 5 bases. Trimming left V 5 bases short and J 8 bases short, with 9 bases between. The CDR3 is 11 amino acids. The V gene's germline CDR1 is SGHNT and CDR2 YENEEA. This CDR3 reads CASSTSGEAFF. In DNA form, the CDR3 reads TGTGCCAGCAGCACGTCAGGGGAAGCTTTCTTT.

This clone was counted a few times. The chain carries TRBV19 and TRBJ2-6, with D possibly matching TRBD2 (7 bases). With 5 bases removed from V and 0 bases from J, the gap between germline ends came to 14 bases. The germline V gene has CDR1 LNHDA and CDR2 SQIVND (reference sequence). The CDR3 is 17 amino acids. The CDR3 region has the DNA TGTGCCAGTAGTCGGCGGGGGACAATCTCTGGGGCCAACGTCCTGACTTTC. Its translation is CASSRRGTISGANVLTF.